Detailed here is one T cell receptor beta chain. The data stem from a study of blood T cell repertoires in COVID-19. Study-wide context: Samples came from the United States, Italy and Spain, spanning acute and convalescent COVID-19. T cells, B-cell-depleted T cells, or PBMCs provided the cDNA or gDNA that served as material.

Germline V gene lookup returns CDR1 GTSNPN and CDR2 SVGIG (reference sequence). V trimming: 7 bases; J trimming: 2 bases; junction bases outside the gene matches: 9. This CDR3 contains 15 residues. Seattle's enrolled individuals joined amid active infection and were then monitored longitudinally. The authors' processing: Counts of nucleated cells, estimated from reference gene primer amplification, were obtained. Profiling relied on immunoSEQ multiplex PCR, and the TCRdb table lists in-frame clones only, not all of them. The D gene and trimming were derived from the DNA, and the V and J assignments and clone size from that table. This sample yields about 160,000 clones, of which roughly 78% are seen a single time; 8% to 8.5% belongs to the top ten.

The TCR was taken from a woman in her sixties with COVID-19, enrolled during active disease. The V call is TRBV30, the J call TRBJ2-3; 10 bases agree with TRBD2. The source material was peripheral blood. The CDR3: CASTIAGGPTDTQYF. CDR3 DNA: TGTGCCTCAACTATAGCGGGGGGACCCACAGATACGCAGTATTTT. Combining the CDR3 with reference TRBV30 and TRBJ2-3 gives the whole variable domain SQTIHQWPATLVQPVGSPLSLECTVEGTSNPNLYWYRQAAGRGLQLLFYSVGIGQISSEVPQNLSASRPQDRQFILSSKKLLLSDSGFYLCASTIAGGPTDTQYFGPGTRLTVL.